These 21 T cell receptor beta chains were all obtained from the same sample, sequenced in a study of somatic mutations in cytotoxic T cells in rheumatoid arthritis. Sequenced by immunoSEQ multiplex PCR; TCRdb stores in-frame clones only, minus some. This table has about 11,000 clones, about 80% appearing once. The specimen was CD8+ T cells sorted from blood. These receptors all stem from a woman aged 55-75 years with rheumatoid arthritis.

The chain carries TRBV28 and TRBJ2-1; 10 nucleotides line up with TRBD1. The CDR3 covers 16 residues. Germline trimming cut 5 bases from V and 5 bases from J; bases unmatched to any gene: 9. Germline loops: CDR1 MDHEN, CDR2 SYDVKM. The CDR3 DNA is TGTGCCAGCAGTCCCGGGACAGGGGTCGGGAACAATGAGCAGTTCTTC. It codes for CASSPGTGVGNNEQFF.

The chain recombines TRBV7-9 with TRBJ1-1, with 7 bases lining up with TRBD1. The V segment lost 0 bases and the J segment 6 bases; nucleotides outside the gene matches: 4. This CDR3 is built from 14 residues. In germline, CDR1 is SEHNR, CDR2 FQNEAQ (reference sequence). The CDR3 DNA reads TGTGCCAGCAGCTTAGCGCAGGGGGGACCTGAAGCTTTCTTT. Protein: CASSLAQGGPEAFF.

The V gene is TRBV7-8, the J gene TRBJ1-2; no clear D. V was pared by 5 bases and J by 3 bases, with 16 bases between. Germline-derived CDR1 and CDR2 are SGHVS and FQNEAQ. CDR3 length equals 15 residues. The CDR3 is CASSIRRGDHYGYTF. The CDR3 DNA follows: TGTGCCAGCAGCATCCGCCGCGGCGACCACTATGGCTACACCTTC.

This chain links TRBV28 with TRBJ2-7; D is unresolved. There are 13 residues in the CDR3. Trimming took off 6 bases at V and 6 bases at J, with 15 bases between the two ends. CDR1 and CDR2 from the germline V gene are MDHEN and SYDVKM. Here the CDR3 DNA reads TGTGCCAGCAGCTCCTTCCGACTTAGCGAGCAGTACTTC. Amino acid sequence: CASSSFRLSEQYF.

The chain links TRBV2 to TRBJ2-5; maybe TRBD1 (6 bases). This CDR3 spans 12 amino acids. V was trimmed by 8 bases and J by 5 bases, leaving 12 bases between them. The V gene's germline CDR1 is SNHLY and CDR2 FYNNEI. CDR3 nucleotides: TGTGCCAGCGGGGCAGGGGTTGAGACCCAGTACTTC. Protein: CASGAGVETQYF.

This chain links TRBV5-4 with TRBJ2-4; TRBD1 aligns across 11 bases. The trim removed 0 bases at V and 8 bases at J, leaving 1 base unmatched. CDR3 length: 14 amino acids. Germline V gives CDR1 SGHNT, CDR2 YYREEE (reference sequence). In DNA, the CDR3 is TGTGCCAGCAGCTTGGAGGGACAGGGGGACATTCAGTACTTC. Protein: CASSLEGQGDIQYF.

The V and J genes are TRBV7-8 and TRBJ1-2; D is possibly TRBD1 (5 bases). The V end lost 5 bases, the J end lost 4 bases, and 14 bases lay between the germline ends. CDR3 length: 14 residues. Germline CDR1 reads SGHVS; CDR2 reads FQNEAQ. The CDR3 DNA is TGTGCCAGCAGCCCCGAATCTGACAGCTATGGCTACACCTTC. Its translation is CASSPESDSYGYTF.

This clone was picked up one time. The genes are TRBV9 and TRBJ2-1, with D maybe TRBD2 (5 bases). CDR1 is SGDLS, CDR2 YYNGEE, per germline. V lost 1 base to trimming and J lost 8 bases, with 19 bases between them. The CDR3 is 16 residues long. CDR3 protein: CASSVSFGRLGDEQFF. The CDR3 nucleotides read TGTGCCAGCAGCGTATCCTTTGGACGCCTCGGGGATGAGCAGTTCTTC.

CDR3 nucleotide sequence: TGTGCCAGCAGTTTTCCCCCCGGGACAGGGGGGCTGCTTGGCAATCAGCCCCAGCATTTT. It encodes CASSFPPGTGGLLGNQPQHF. The chain links TRBV28 to TRBJ1-5; 11 nucleotides agree with TRBD1. The CDR3 has 20 amino acids. J was trimmed by 2 bases and V by 3 bases; bases with no gene match: 15. Germline V gene sequence: CDR1 MDHEN, CDR2 SYDVKM.

This clone came up a few times. This chain links TRBV29-1 with TRBJ1-2; TRBD1 aligns across 7 bases. CDR1 is SQVTM and CDR2 is ANQGSEA in the germline V gene. This CDR3 region has 14 residues. The junction had 4 bases not matched to a gene; V was cut back by 2 bases and J by 1 base. The CDR3 spells CSVEFGDSNYGYTF. The CDR3 bases are TGCAGCGTTGAATTCGGGGACAGTAACTATGGCTACACCTTC.

The CDR3 DNA sequence: TGTGCCAGTACCCAGGGGGTGAGAGGTGAGCAGTTCTTC. It is translated as CASTQGVRGEQFF. V usage is TRBV19 and J usage is TRBJ2-1; 7 bases are a match to TRBD1. V shed 7 bases and J 9 bases; nucleotides not matched to a gene: 9. Germline V gives CDR1 LNHDA, CDR2 SQIVND (reference sequence). The CDR3 sequence is 13 residues long.

The chain uses TRBV11-2 and TRBJ2-1, with a weak D call TRBD2 (7 bases). Germline values: CDR1 SGHAT, CDR2 FQNNGV. The CDR3 totals 14 residues. The V end was cut by 7 bases, the J end by 7 bases, with 17 bases between. CDR3: CASNPGGGRNEQFF. The CDR3 region has the DNA TGTGCCAGCAACCCGGGGGGCGGGAGAAATGAGCAGTTCTTC. The complete variable domain, with remaining parts taken from reference TRBV11-2 and TRBJ2-1, reads EAGVAQSPRYKIIEKRQSVAFWCNPISGHATLYWYQQILGQGPKLLIQFQNNGVVDDSQLPKDRFSAERLKGVDSTLKIQPAKLEDSAVYLCASNPGGGRNEQFFGPGTRLTVL.

The J gene is TRBJ1-5, the V gene TRBV10-1; D might be TRBD1 (6 bases). CDR1 WNHNN and CDR2 SYGVQD come from the germline V gene (reference sequence). The CDR3 has 12 residues. V was cut by 8 bases and J by 11 bases, with 16 bases left in between. The CDR3 DNA sequence: TGCGCCAGCCGACTGAGGACAGTGTCCCAGCATTTT. It specifies CASRLRTVSQHF.

The chain couples TRBV27 to TRBJ2-7; 12 bases align to TRBD1. J was trimmed by 6 bases and V by 4 bases; bases with no gene match: 4. CDR1 and CDR2 from the germline V gene are MNHEY and SMNVEV (reference sequence). This CDR3 has 14 amino acids. Here the CDR3 reads CASSWDRGLFEQYF. Here the CDR3 DNA reads TGTGCCAGCAGTTGGGACAGGGGGCTTTTCGAGCAGTACTTC.

The chain couples TRBV5-6 to TRBJ1-1, with D possibly being TRBD1 (5 bases). The V gene's germline CDR1 is SGHDT and CDR2 YYEEEE. The CDR3 runs to 16 residues. Trimming cost V 0 bases and J 5 bases, with 17 bases left between them. The CDR3 coding sequence is TGTGCCAGCAGCTTGGCGGCAGGGCGGCGACGGACTGAAGCTTTCTTT. It specifies CASSLAAGRRRTEAFF.

The V call is TRBV7-2, the J call TRBJ2-7; 11 positions agree with TRBD2. V gave up 5 bases and J gave up 7 bases; unmatched junction bases: 4. The germline V gene encodes CDR1 SGHTA and CDR2 FQGNSA. This CDR3 spans 13 amino acids. Written as DNA, the CDR3 is TGTGCCAGCAGCCGACTAGCGGGATATGAGCAGTACTTC. It encodes CASSRLAGYEQYF.

The rearrangement links TRBV6-4 to TRBJ1-1; 8 bases align to TRBD1. The CDR3 extends over 14 amino acids. V dropped 6 bases and J dropped 5; count of bases not matched to a gene: 8. Germline-derived CDR1 and CDR2 are MRHNA and SNTAGT. The DNA for the CDR3 is TGTGCCAGCAGACCAGGGGGCGGGAGTACTGAAGCTTTCTTT. The encoded protein is CASRPGGGSTEAFF.

The chain is built from TRBV30 and TRBJ2-7, with D tentatively TRBD1 (7 bases). Trimming pared 2 bases from V and 2 bases from J, leaving 19 bases between. This CDR3 region has 16 residues. Per the germline V gene, CDR1 is GTSNPN and CDR2 is SVGIG (reference sequence). The CDR3 sequence: CAWSYGGGVWTYEQYF. As DNA, the CDR3 is TGTGCCTGGAGTTATGGAGGGGGCGTATGGACCTACGAGCAGTACTTC.

Only a few counts were recorded for this clone. V gene TRBV30 combines with J gene TRBJ2-2; 7 nucleotides agree with TRBD1. The germline V gene encodes CDR1 GTSNPN and CDR2 SVGIG (reference sequence). V trimming: 6 bases; J trimming: 3 bases; junction bases outside the gene matches: 10. This CDR3 comprises 15 residues. The CDR3 sequence: CACGQDPADTGELFF. The CDR3, as DNA: TGTGCCTGCGGACAGGATCCAGCGGACACCGGGGAGCTGTTTTTT.

The rearrangement uses TRBV11-2 and TRBJ2-7; 10 bases agree with TRBD2. V trimming: 4 bases; J trimming: 3 bases; junction bases outside the gene matches: 6. The CDR3 is made up of 15 amino acids. Germline V gene sequence: CDR1 SGHAT, CDR2 FQNNGV. CDR3 nucleotide sequence: TGTGCCAGCAGCTCCAGGACTAGCGGTGACTACGAGCAGTACTTC. Translating it yields CASSSRTSGDYEQYF. Using reference TRBV11-2 and TRBJ2-7 for the parts outside the CDR3, the full variable domain is EAGVAQSPRYKIIEKRQSVAFWCNPISGHATLYWYQQILGQGPKLLIQFQNNGVVDDSQLPKDRFSAERLKGVDSTLKIQPAKLEDSAVYLCASSSRTSGDYEQYFGPGTRLTVT.

This clone was seen more than once but under ten times. V and J are TRBV28 and TRBJ2-7; TRBD2 matches at 13 bases. This CDR3 spans 19 amino acids. CDR1 MDHEN and CDR2 SYDVKM come from the germline V gene. Germline trimming cut 8 bases from V and 2 bases from J; bases unmatched to any gene: 18. This CDR3 is CASLTTYTSGRARAYEQYF. DNA for the CDR3: TGTGCCAGCCTAACGACCTACACTAGCGGGAGGGCCAGGGCCTACGAGCAGTACTTC.